Shown below are 4 T cell receptor beta chains from a single sample sequenced in a study of blood T cell repertoires in COVID-19. Generated by immunoSEQ multiplex PCR, the TCRdb table keeps only in-frame clones and is missing some. The table records 25,000 or so clones, 94% of them present only once. Sample: peripheral blood. These receptors were collected from a woman aged 50 to 60 with active COVID-19.

V gene TRBV18 combines with J gene TRBJ2-5; 10 bases agree with TRBD1. The germline CDR1 and CDR2 sequences are KGHSH and LQKENI. CDR3 length equals 15 residues. V lost 6 bases and J lost 3; bases outside the gene matches: 7. The CDR3 protein is CASSLTGTGEETQYF. CDR3 nucleotide sequence: TGTGCCAGCTCCCTTACCGGGACAGGGGAAGAGACCCAGTACTTC.

This sequence joins TRBV29-1 and TRBJ2-7; no clear D gene. V was shortened by 7 bases and J by 0 bases, with 10 bases between the two germline ends. The germline gives CDR1 SQVTM, CDR2 ANQGSEA. The CDR3 is 12 residues long. CDR3 nucleotides: TGCAGCGCTCAACGAGGCTCCTACGAGCAGTACTTC. Protein product: CSAQRGSYEQYF.

This rearrangement joins TRBV25-1 to TRBJ2-1; D call uncertain. The CDR3 is 14 amino acids. Germline V CDR1 and CDR2: MGHDK, SYGVNS. Trimming removed 5 bases from V and 6 bases from J, with 14 bases in between. CDR3 in DNA: TGTGCCAGCAGTACAGATATTAACGGCAATGAGCAGTTCTTC. Its translation: CASSTDINGNEQFF.

The chain combines TRBV19 with TRBJ2-1; 12 bases align to TRBD2. Trimming removed 8 bases from V and 6 bases from J; junction bases left unmatched: 14. CDR1 and CDR2 (germline): LNHDA, SQIVND (reference sequence). CDR3 length: 17 residues. The DNA of the CDR3 is TGTGCCAGTGCGACAGGGACTCGACTAGCGGGAGTCAATGAGCAGTTCTTC. Protein: CASATGTRLAGVNEQFF.